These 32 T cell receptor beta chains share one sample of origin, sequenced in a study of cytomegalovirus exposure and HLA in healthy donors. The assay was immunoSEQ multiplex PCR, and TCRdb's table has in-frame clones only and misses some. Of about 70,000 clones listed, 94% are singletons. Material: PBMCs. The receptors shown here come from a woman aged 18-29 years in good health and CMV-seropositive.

The CDR3 sequence: CASSERGRQGVNTEAFF. CDR3 nucleotides: TGCGCCAGCAGTGAGAGGGGTAGACAGGGAGTGAACACTGAAGCTTTCTTT. This chain links TRBV10-2 with TRBJ1-1; 7 bases are a match to TRBD1. Germline CDR1 WSHSY, CDR2 SAAADI. The CDR3 contains 17 residues. V lost 2 bases to trimming and J lost 0 bases; unmatched junction nucleotides: 9.

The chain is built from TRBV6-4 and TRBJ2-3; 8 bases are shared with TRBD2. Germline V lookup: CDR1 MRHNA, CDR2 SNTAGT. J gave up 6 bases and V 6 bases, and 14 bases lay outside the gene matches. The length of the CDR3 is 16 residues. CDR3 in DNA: TGTGCCAGCAGCCAATCGGGCGGGGGGAGTTTCGATACGCAGTATTTT. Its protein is CASSQSGGGSFDTQYF.

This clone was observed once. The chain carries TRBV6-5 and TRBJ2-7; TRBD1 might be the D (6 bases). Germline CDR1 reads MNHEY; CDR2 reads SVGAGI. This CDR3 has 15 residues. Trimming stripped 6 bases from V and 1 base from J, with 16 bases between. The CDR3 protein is CASRSSDRLSYEQYF. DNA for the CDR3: TGTGCCAGCAGAAGCTCCGACAGGTTATCCTACGAGCAGTACTTC.

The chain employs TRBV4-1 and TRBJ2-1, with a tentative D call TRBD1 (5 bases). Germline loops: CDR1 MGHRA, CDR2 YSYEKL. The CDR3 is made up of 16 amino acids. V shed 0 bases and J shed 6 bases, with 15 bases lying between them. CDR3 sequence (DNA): TGCGCCAGCAGCCAAGATCAGGGCTTTCGGGCCAATGAGCAGTTCTTC. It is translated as CASSQDQGFRANEQFF.

The DNA for the CDR3 is TGTGCCAGCAGCCAATTAGTCCGGAGGTCGAAGACCGACTCTGGAAACACCATATATTTT. Amino acid sequence: CASSQLVRRSKTDSGNTIYF. V usage is TRBV16 and J usage is TRBJ1-3, with D hard to call. V gave up 1 base and J gave up 0 bases, with 22 bases separating them. Germline CDR1 reads KGHSY; CDR2 reads FQNENV. The length of the CDR3 is 20 residues.

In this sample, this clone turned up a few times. CDR3 DNA sequence: TGTGCCAGCAGCTCGGTGACAGGGCCCCAAGAGACCCAGTACTTC. Translation gives CASSSVTGPQETQYF. This rearrangement joins TRBV11-2 to TRBJ2-5, with 7 positions matching TRBD1. V lost 4 bases to trimming and J lost 1 base; unmatched junction nucleotides: 6. The CDR3 is 15 amino acids. CDR1 is SGHAT and CDR2 is FQNNGV in the germline V gene.

The DNA for the CDR3 is TGTGCCAGCAGCTCCGGGAGCCACATTGAGCAGTTCTTC. Translation: CASSSGSHIEQFF. The chain recombines TRBV6-6 with TRBJ2-1; a possible D gene is TRBD2 (6 bases). The germline V gene has CDR1 MNHNY and CDR2 SVGAGI (reference sequence). The germline V and J ends were trimmed by 6 bases and 9 bases, with 15 bases remaining between them. The CDR3 totals 13 residues.

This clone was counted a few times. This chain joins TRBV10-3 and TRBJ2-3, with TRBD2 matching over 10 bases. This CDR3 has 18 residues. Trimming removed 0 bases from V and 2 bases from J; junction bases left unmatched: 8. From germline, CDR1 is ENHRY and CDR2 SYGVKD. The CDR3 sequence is CAISESVGLAGVTDTQYF. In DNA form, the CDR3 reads TGTGCCATCAGTGAGTCGGTTGGCCTAGCGGGGGTCACAGATACGCAGTATTTT.

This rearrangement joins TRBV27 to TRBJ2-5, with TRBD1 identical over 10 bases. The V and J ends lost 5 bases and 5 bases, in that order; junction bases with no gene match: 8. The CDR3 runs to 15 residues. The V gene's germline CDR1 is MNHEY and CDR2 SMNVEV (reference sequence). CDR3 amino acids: CASSPGTGDRETQYF. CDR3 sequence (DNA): TGTGCCAGCAGTCCCGGGACAGGGGACAGGGAGACCCAGTACTTC.

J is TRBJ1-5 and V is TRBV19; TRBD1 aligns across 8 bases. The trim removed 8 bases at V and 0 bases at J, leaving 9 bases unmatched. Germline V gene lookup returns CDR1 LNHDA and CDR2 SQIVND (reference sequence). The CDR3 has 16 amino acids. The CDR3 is CASGTGPVSSNQPQHF. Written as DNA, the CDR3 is TGTGCCAGTGGGACAGGACCAGTAAGTAGCAATCAGCCCCAGCATTTT.

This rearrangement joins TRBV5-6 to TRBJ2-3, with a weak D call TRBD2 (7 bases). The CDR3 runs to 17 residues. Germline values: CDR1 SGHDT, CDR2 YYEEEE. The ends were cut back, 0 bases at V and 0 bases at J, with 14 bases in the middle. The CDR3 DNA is TGTGCCAGCAGCTTGGTTCTTCGGGGGGCGAGCACAGATACGCAGTATTTT. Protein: CASSLVLRGASTDTQYF. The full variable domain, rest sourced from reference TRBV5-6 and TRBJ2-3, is DAGVTQSPTHLIKTRGQQVTLRCSPKSGHDTVSWYQQALGQGPQFIFQYYEEEERQRGNFPDRFSGHQFPNYSSELNVNALLLGDSALYLCASSLVLRGASTDTQYFGPGTRLTVL.

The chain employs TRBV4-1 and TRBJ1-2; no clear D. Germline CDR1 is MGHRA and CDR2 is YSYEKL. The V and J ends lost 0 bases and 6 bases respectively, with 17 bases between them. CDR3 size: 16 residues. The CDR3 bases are TGCGCCAGCAGCCAAGATCTACTAGTGGGCCGAGATGGCTACACCTTC. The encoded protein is CASSQDLLVGRDGYTF.

CDR3 sequence: CASSHPSSGTQYF. The DNA for the CDR3 is TGTGCCAGCAGCCATCCTAGCTCTGGTACGCAGTATTTT. The chain has TRBV7-2 and TRBJ2-3, with D perhaps matching TRBD2 (5 bases). The germline V and J ends were trimmed by 5 bases and 8 bases, with 14 bases remaining between them. Germline CDR1 and CDR2: SGHTA and FQGNSA. This CDR3 region has 13 residues.

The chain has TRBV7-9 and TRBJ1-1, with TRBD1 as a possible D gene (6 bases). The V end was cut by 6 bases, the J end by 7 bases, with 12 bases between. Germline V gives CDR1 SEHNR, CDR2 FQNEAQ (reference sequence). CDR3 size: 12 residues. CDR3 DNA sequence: TGTGCCAGCAGTCTACAGGGCTTTGAAGCTTTCTTT. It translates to CASSLQGFEAFF.

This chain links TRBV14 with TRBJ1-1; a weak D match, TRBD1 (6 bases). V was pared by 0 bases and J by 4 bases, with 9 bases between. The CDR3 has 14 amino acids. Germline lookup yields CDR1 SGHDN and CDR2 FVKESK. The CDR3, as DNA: TGTGCCAGCAGCCAAGATTCCAGGGGCACTGAAGCTTTCTTT. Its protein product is CASSQDSRGTEAFF.

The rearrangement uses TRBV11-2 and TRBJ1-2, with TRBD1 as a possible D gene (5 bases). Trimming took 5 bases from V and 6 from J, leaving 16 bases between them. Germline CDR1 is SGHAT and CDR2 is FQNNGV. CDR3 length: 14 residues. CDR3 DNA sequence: TGTGCCAGCAGCCCCGCGGGGAGGGGCGATGGCTACACCTTC. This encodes CASSPAGRGDGYTF.

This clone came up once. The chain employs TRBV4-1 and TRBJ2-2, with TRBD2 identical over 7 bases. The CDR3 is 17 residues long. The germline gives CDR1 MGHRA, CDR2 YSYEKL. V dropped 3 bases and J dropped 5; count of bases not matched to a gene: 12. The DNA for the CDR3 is TGCGCCAGCAGCCACAAACTGGCGGGAGATGGGACCGGGGAGCTGTTTTTT. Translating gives CASSHKLAGDGTGELFF.

CDR3 protein: CASTPNRDRGNEQFF. The CDR3 DNA follows: TGTGCCAGCACCCCAAACCGGGACAGGGGAAATGAGCAGTTCTTC. The chain is built from TRBV6-5 and TRBJ2-1, with 10 bases matching TRBD1. The V gene end was trimmed by 7 bases and the J gene end by 7 bases; junction bases not matched to a gene: 10. CDR1 is MNHEY and CDR2 is SVGAGI in the germline V gene. The CDR3 sequence is 15 residues long.

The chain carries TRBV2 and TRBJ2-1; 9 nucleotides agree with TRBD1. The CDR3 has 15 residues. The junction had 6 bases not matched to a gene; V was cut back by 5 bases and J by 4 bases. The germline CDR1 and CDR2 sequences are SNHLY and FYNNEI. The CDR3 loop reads CASSLDRGTYNEQFF. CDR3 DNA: TGTGCCAGCAGTTTGGACAGGGGAACGTACAATGAGCAGTTCTTC.

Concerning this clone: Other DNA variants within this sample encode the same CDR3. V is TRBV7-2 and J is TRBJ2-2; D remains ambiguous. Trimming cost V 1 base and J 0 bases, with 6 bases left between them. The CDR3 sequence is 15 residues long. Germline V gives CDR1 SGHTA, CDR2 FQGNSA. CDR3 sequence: CASSLVAPNTGELFF. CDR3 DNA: TGTGCCAGCAGCTTAGTGGCACCGAACACCGGGGAGCTGTTTTTT. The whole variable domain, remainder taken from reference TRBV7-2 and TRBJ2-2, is GAGVSQSPSNKVTEKGKDVELRCDPISGHTALYWYRQSLGQGLEFLIYFQGNSAPDKSGLPSDRFSAERTGGSVSTLTIQRTQQEDSAVYLCASSLVAPNTGELFFGEGSRLTVL.

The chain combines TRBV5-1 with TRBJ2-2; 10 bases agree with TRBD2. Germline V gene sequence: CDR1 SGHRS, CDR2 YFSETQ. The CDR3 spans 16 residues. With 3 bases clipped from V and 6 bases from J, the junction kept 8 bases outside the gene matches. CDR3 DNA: TGCGCCAGCAGCTGGATGAGCGGGGGGGCCTCCGGGGAGCTGTTTTTT. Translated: CASSWMSGGASGELFF.

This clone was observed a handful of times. CDR3 bases: TGTGCCAGTAAAGGGACTTTTCTCACCGGGGAGCTGTTTTTT. Protein product: CASKGTFLTGELFF. The chain links TRBV2 to TRBJ2-2; tentatively, D is TRBD2 (6 bases). Germline CDR1 is SNHLY and CDR2 is FYNNEI. V lost 9 bases and J lost 4, with 15 bases in between. The CDR3 loop spans 14 amino acids.

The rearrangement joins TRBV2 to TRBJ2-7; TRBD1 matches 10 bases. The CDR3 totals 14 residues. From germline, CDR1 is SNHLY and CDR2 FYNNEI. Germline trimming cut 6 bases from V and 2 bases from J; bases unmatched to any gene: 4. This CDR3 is CASRAGTGAYEQYF. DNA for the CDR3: TGTGCCAGCAGAGCCGGGACAGGGGCCTACGAGCAGTACTTC.

CDR3 region: CASSLAGGGPWEQYF. For the CDR3, the DNA is TGTGCCAGCAGCTTAGCCGGGGGGGGACCGTGGGAGCAGTACTTC. The gene calls are TRBV11-2 and TRBJ2-7; 8 bases map to TRBD2. The germline V gene encodes CDR1 SGHAT and CDR2 FQNNGV. This CDR3 region has 15 residues. The trim removed 1 base at V and 7 bases at J, leaving 9 bases unmatched.

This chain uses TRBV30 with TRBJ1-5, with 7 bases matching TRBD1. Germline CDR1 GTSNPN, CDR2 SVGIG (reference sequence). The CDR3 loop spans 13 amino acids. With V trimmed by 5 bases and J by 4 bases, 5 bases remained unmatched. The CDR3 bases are TGTGCCTGGGGTGGACAGGCTAATCAGCCCCAGCATTTT. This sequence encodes CAWGGQANQPQHF. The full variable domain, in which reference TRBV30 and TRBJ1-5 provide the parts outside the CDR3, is SQTIHQWPATLVQPVGSPLSLECTVEGTSNPNLYWYRQAAGRGLQLLFYSVGIGQISSEVPQNLSASRPQDRQFILSSKKLLLSDSGFYLCAWGGQANQPQHFGDGTRLSIL.

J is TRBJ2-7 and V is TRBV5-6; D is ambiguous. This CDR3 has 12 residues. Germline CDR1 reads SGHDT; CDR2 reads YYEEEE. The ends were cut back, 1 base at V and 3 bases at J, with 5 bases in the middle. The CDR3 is CASSLIHYEQYF. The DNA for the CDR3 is TGTGCCAGCAGCTTGATCCACTACGAGCAGTACTTC.

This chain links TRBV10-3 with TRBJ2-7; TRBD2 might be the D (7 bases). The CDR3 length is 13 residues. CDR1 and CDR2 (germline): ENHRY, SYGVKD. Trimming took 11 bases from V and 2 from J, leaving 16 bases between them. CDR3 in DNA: TGTGCCCCCGCCGAGGGGGGGGCCTACGAGCAGTACTTC. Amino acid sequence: CAPAEGGAYEQYF.

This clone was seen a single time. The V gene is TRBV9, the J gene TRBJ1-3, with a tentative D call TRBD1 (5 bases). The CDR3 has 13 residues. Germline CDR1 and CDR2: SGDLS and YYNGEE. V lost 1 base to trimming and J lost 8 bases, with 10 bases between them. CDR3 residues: CASSVTRVDTIYF. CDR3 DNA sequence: TGTGCCAGCAGCGTAACCAGGGTTGACACCATATATTTT.

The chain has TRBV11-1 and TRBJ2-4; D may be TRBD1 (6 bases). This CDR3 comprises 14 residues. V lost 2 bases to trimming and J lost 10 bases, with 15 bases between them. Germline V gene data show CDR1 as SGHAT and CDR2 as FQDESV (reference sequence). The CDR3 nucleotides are TGTGCCAGCAGCTTACAGCGGCCGAGGGGGATTCAGTACTTC. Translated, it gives CASSLQRPRGIQYF.

The CDR3, as DNA: TGTGCCAGCAGCTTCGGGACAGGGGGCCGCTACGAGCAGTACTTC. Residues: CASSFGTGGRYEQYF. This chain joins TRBV7-9 and TRBJ2-7, with TRBD1 matching 12 bases. The CDR3 consists of 15 residues. After removal of 3 bases from V and 3 bases from J, the junction contained 3 bases not matched to a gene. Germline V gives CDR1 SEHNR, CDR2 FQNEAQ (reference sequence).

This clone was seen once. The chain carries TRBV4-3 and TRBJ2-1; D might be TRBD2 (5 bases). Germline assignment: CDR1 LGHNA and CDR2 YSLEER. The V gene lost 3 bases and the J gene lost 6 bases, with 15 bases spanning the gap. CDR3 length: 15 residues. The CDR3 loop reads CASSHDRRGSNEQFF. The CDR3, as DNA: TGCGCCAGCAGCCACGATCGAAGAGGGAGCAATGAGCAGTTCTTC.

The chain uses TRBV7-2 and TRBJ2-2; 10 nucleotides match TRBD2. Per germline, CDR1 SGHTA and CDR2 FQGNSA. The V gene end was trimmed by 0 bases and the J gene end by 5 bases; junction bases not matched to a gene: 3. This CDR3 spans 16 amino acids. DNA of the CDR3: TGTGCCAGCAGCTTAGCGGCTAGCGGGAGTACCGGGGAGCTGTTTTTT. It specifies CASSLAASGSTGELFF.